The 13 T cell receptor beta chains listed next were all sequenced from one sample in a study of identical twins. TCRdb re-called the 5' RACE reads with MiXCR, one entry per CDR3 protein. The sample includes about 530,000 distinct CDR3 sequences, around 15% of them seen just once. These same records also appear under a second study, on yellow fever vaccine responses in identical twins.

Sequenced material: CD4+ T cells sorted from blood. These receptors originate from a woman between 18 and 30 years old in good health.

This clonotype has a handful of counts. The rearrangement joins TRBV14 to TRBJ2-3; D unclear. V lost 1 base and J 2 bases, leaving 10 bases between the germline ends. CDR1 and CDR2 from the germline V gene are SGHDN and FVKESK. This CDR3 contains 15 residues. The CDR3 protein is CASSQGLRLTDTQYF. The CDR3 region has the DNA TGTGCCAGCAGCCAAGGTCTTAGACTCACAGATACGCAGTATTTT.

The chain carries TRBV29-1 and TRBJ1-2; tentatively, D is TRBD1 (5 bases). The germline V gene has CDR1 SQVTM and CDR2 ANQGSEA. The V gene lost 3 bases and the J gene lost 4 bases, with 12 bases spanning the gap. CDR3 length: 13 amino acids. The CDR3, as DNA: TGCAGCGTTGAGGTACAGGTTTCCTATGGCTACACCTTC. It specifies CSVEVQVSYGYTF.

The CDR3 reads CATSDSRGGSFNNEQFF. As DNA, the CDR3 is TGTGCCACCAGTGATTCCCGGGGCGGGAGTTTTAACAATGAGCAGTTCTTC. This chain uses TRBV24-1 with TRBJ2-1, with 7 bases aligning to TRBD2. The CDR3 is 17 residues long. Losses at the gene ends were 2 bases for V and 5 bases for J; bases not matched to a gene: 11. CDR1 is KGHDR and CDR2 is SFDVKD in the germline V gene.

A few counts support this clonotype. This sequence joins TRBV10-3 and TRBJ2-5, with 9 bases matching TRBD1. The CDR3 runs to 14 residues. The germline V gene encodes CDR1 ENHRY and CDR2 SYGVKD. V was pared by 6 bases and J by 2 bases, with 4 bases of the junction left unmatched. The CDR3 DNA reads TGTGCCATCAGGCCAGACAGGGGGCAAGAGACCCAGTACTTC. Translation: CAIRPDRGQETQYF.

The chain couples TRBV6-1 to TRBJ1-2, with D possibly matching TRBD1 (5 bases). This CDR3 is 13 amino acids long. The V end was cut by 8 bases, the J end by 1 base, with 11 bases between. Germline lookup yields CDR1 MNHNS and CDR2 SASEGT. The CDR3 bases are TGTGCCAGCCAGGGCCCCAATAACTATGGCTACACCTTC. Translation: CASQGPNNYGYTF.

This rearrangement joins TRBV6-1 to TRBJ2-1, with D possibly TRBD2 on 5 matching bases. Germline V gene sequence: CDR1 MNHNS, CDR2 SASEGT. Trimming stripped 6 bases from V and 0 bases from J, with 12 bases between. This CDR3 has 15 residues. The CDR3, as DNA: TGTGCCAGCAGGCCGGACGGGGTCTCCTACAATGAGCAGTTCTTC. As protein: CASRPDGVSYNEQFF.

In its sample, this clonotype was seen a few times. The gene calls are TRBV14 and TRBJ2-5; a possible D gene is TRBD2 (6 bases). The CDR3 consists of 13 residues. Trimming pared 7 bases from V and 2 bases from J, leaving 11 bases between. Germline V gene data show CDR1 as SGHDN and CDR2 as FVKESK. The DNA for the CDR3 is TGTGCCAGCACCGTGGGACTTCAAGAGACCCAGTACTTC. Translating gives CASTVGLQETQYF.

This rearrangement joins TRBV3-1 to TRBJ1-6; maybe TRBD1 (5 bases). Trimming shortened V by 4 bases and J by 1 base, and 11 bases separated the two germline ends. The germline gives CDR1 LGHDT, CDR2 YNNKEL (reference sequence). The CDR3 contains 16 residues. The CDR3, as DNA: TGTGCCAGCAGCCGAGAGAGGGGATCCTATAATTCACCCCTCCACTTT. This codes for CASSRERGSYNSPLHF. Combining the CDR3 with reference TRBV3-1 and TRBJ1-6 gives the whole variable domain DTAVSQTPKYLVTQMGNDKSIKCEQNLGHDTMYWYKQDSKKFLKIMFSYNNKELIINETVPNRFSPKSPDKAHLNLHINSLELGDSAVYFCASSRERGSYNSPLHFGNGTRLTVT.

CDR3 DNA sequence: TGTGCCAGCGGCACAGGGGGCAGGGGCTATGGCTACACCTTC. It codes for CASGTGGRGYGYTF. The genes are TRBV6-1 and TRBJ1-2; 9 bases line up with TRBD1. CDR1 MNHNS and CDR2 SASEGT come from the germline V gene. The V segment lost 8 bases and the J segment 4 bases; nucleotides outside the gene matches: 8. The CDR3 sequence is 14 residues long.

The V and J genes are TRBV7-9 and TRBJ1-5; 7 bases are a match to TRBD1. The trim removed 2 bases at V and 3 bases at J, leaving 4 bases unmatched. The CDR3 loop spans 15 amino acids. Germline V CDR1 and CDR2: SEHNR, FQNEAQ (reference sequence). CDR3 sequence: CASSLSGGFNQPQHF. DNA of the CDR3: TGTGCCAGCAGCTTATCAGGGGGGTTCAATCAGCCCCAGCATTTT.

The chain combines TRBV10-2 with TRBJ2-2; 7 bases align to TRBD2. The CDR3 spans 17 residues. In germline, CDR1 is WSHSY, CDR2 SAAADI. J lost 1 base, V lost 0 bases, and 5 bases had no gene match. The chain's CDR3 is CASSESLVAGNTGELFF. The DNA for the CDR3 is TGCGCCAGCAGTGAGTCGCTCGTAGCGGGGAACACCGGGGAGCTGTTTTTT.

This clonotype was detected only a few times. This chain links TRBV9 with TRBJ1-1, with 7 bases aligning to TRBD1. Per germline, CDR1 SGDLS and CDR2 YYNGEE. V was clipped by 3 bases and J by 0 bases; unmatched bases: 8. This CDR3 is 16 amino acids long. CDR3 nucleotide sequence: TGTGCCAGCAGCGCCGGGACAGAGCTAATGAACACTGAAGCTTTCTTT. This sequence encodes CASSAGTELMNTEAFF. Full variable domain (rest looked up from reference TRBV9 and TRBJ1-1): DSGVTQTPKHLITATGQRVTLRCSPRSGDLSVYWYQQSLDQGLQFLIQYYNGEERAKGNILERFSAQQFPDLHSELNLSSLELGDSALYFCASSAGTELMNTEAFFGQGTRLTVV.

This clonotype was counted only a few times. This chain connects TRBV10-3 to TRBJ1-6; D may be TRBD1 (6 bases). Germline V gene data show CDR1 as ENHRY and CDR2 as SYGVKD. Trimming stripped 6 bases from V and 7 bases from J, with 19 bases between. This CDR3 has 16 amino acids. Here the CDR3 reads CAISSKPGQSNSPLHF. The CDR3 nucleotides read TGTGCCATCAGCTCCAAGCCCGGACAGTCAAATTCACCCCTCCACTTT.